This T cell receptor (beta chain) was profiled in a study of blood T cell repertoires in COVID-19. Using immunoSEQ multiplex PCR, the repertoire was profiled, and TCRdb retains in-frame clones only, with some absent. Among more than 95,000 clones listed, approximately 83% were seen once. Specimen: peripheral blood. The sequence came from a man at least 80 years old with active or convalescent COVID-19.

The CDR3 sequence is CASSQQKNTEAFF. The CDR3 DNA reads as TGCGCCAGCAGCCAACAGAAGAACACTGAAGCTTTCTTT. The chain has TRBV4-1 and TRBJ1-1; D unresolved. Germline V gene data show CDR1 as MGHRA and CDR2 as YSYEKL. The CDR3 runs to 13 residues. V was clipped by 2 bases and J by 1 base, with 5 bases between them.